This T cell receptor (beta chain) was captured in a study of CD4+ T cells in melanoma. Clones were sequenced by immunoSEQ multiplex PCR, and TCRdb holds only the in-frame ones, with some missing. The sample records approximately 14,000 clones, around two thirds being singletons. The V end was cut by 6 bases, the J end by 7 bases, with 15 bases between. The CDR3 is 13 residues long. Germline loops: CDR1 MNHEY, CDR2 SVGAGI. The rearrangement joins TRBV6-5 to TRBJ1-2; no clear D. This receptor was identified in a human donor with melanoma. Sequenced input: cells from a culture (not recorded whether cultured in vitro). The CDR3 loop reads CASRRTEDRGYTF. CDR3 DNA: TGTGCCAGCAGACGTACAGAAGATCGTGGCTACACCTTC.